This TCR beta chain was found in a study of T cell repertoires in cytomegalovirus infection. The overall study: It was the public TCR beta signatures that indicated both CMV infection and matching HLA type. Study-level points and caveats: HLA-C-restricted CMV-specific TCR beta clonotypes prevailed in the ex vivo response. Carriers of CMV plus the relevant HLA were identified by cumulative public TCR beta family frequency.

Per the germline V gene, CDR1 is SGHTA and CDR2 is FQGNSA. Losses at the gene ends were 3 bases for V and 5 bases for J; bases not matched to a gene: 2. CDR3 length: 14 amino acids. TCRdb reanalysed the reads using MiXCR and keeps one entry per CDR3 protein. The repertoire has 150,000 to 160,000 distinct CDR3 sequences, 20% to 30% of them found once; the top ten carry around 9.9%. On this clonotype: What it recognizes is unknown.

The V and J genes are TRBV7-2 and TRBJ2-2, with TRBD1 matching 8 bases. The TCR comes from a human donor in good health (CMV status not recorded). Some clones in this sample may be carry-over from other donors' samples. Sequencing input: PBMCs. CDR3: CASSLGQATGELFF. CDR3 nucleotides: TGTGCCAGCAGCTTGGGACAGGCGACCGGGGAGCTGTTTTTT.